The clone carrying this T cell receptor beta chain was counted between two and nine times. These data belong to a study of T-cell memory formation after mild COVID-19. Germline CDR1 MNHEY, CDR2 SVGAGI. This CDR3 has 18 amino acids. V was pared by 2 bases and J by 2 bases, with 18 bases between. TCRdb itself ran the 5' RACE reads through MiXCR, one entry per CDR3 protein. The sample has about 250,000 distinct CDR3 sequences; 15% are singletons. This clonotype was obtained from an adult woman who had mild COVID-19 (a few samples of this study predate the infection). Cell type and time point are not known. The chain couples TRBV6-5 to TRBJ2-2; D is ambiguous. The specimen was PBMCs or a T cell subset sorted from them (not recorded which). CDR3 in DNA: TGTGCCAGCAGTTACGACCGCCGGGTCCTTATTAACACCGGGGAGCTGTTTTTT. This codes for CASSYDRRVLINTGELFF.